This T cell receptor (beta chain) is from a study of CD8 T cells in ankylosing spondylitis. General observations from the study: For ankylosing spondylitis blood, a TCR beta motif of 8 or 9 highly homologous variants appeared characteristic. Previously reported in reactive arthritis synovial fluid and blood were some of the motif variants. With a CD8+ phenotype, disease-linked clones were relatively rare in peripheral blood. Clones tied to disease were said to be significantly enriched in matched ankylosing spondylitis synovial fluid.

A note on this clonotype: What it binds is not known.

Quantitative 5'-RACE with molecular barcodes produced the TCR beta libraries. TCRdb re-called the 5' RACE reads through MiXCR, storing one row per CDR3 protein. The sample lists roughly 700,000 distinct CDR3 sequences, 15% to 20% occurring once. The J segment lost 5 bases and the V segment lost 3 bases, leaving 8 bases of the junction unmatched. The CDR3 is made up of 14 amino acids. Germline values: CDR1 DFQATT, CDR2 SNEGSKA (reference sequence). The chain has TRBV20-1 and TRBJ2-7; 9 bases are a match to TRBD2. The sequence was obtained from a male donor with ankylosing spondylitis. Sequences were obtained from blood, either unsorted or a sorted T cell fraction (not recorded which). The chain's CDR3 is CSARASSGVHEQYF. In nucleotides, the CDR3 is TGCAGTGCTAGGGCCTCTAGCGGGGTCCACGAGCAGTACTTC.